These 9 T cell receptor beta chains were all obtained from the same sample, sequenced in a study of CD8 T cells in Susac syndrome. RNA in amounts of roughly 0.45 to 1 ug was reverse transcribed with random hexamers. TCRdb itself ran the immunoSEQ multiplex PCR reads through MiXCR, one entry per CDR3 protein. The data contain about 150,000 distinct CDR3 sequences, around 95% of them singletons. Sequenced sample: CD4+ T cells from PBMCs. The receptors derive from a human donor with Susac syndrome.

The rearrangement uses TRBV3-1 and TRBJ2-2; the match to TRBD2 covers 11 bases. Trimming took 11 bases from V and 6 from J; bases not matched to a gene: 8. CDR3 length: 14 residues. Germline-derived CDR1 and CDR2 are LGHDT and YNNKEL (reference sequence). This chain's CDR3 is CAGQFSGRAGELFF. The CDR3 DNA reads TGTGCCGGCCAATTTAGCGGGAGGGCCGGGGAGCTGTTTTTT.

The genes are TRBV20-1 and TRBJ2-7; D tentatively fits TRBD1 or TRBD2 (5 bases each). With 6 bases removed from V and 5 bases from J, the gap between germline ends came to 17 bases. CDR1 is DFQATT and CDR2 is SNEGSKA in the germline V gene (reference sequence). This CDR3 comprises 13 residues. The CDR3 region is CSALESGLDEQYF. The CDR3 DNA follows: TGCAGTGCCCTCGAATCGGGGCTGGACGAGCAGTACTTC.

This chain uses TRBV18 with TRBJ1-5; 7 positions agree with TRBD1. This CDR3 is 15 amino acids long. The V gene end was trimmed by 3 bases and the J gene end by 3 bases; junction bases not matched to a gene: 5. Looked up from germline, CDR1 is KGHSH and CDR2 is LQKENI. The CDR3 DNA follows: TGTGCCAGCTCACCGAGGACAGGCGTCAATCAGCCCCAGCATTTT. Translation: CASSPRTGVNQPQHF.

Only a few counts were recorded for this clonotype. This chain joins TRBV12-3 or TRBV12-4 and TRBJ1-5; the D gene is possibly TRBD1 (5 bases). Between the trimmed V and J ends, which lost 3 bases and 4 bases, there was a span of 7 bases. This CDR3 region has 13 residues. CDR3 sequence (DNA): TGTGCCAGCAGTTTGGGGGTTAATCAGCCCCAGCATTTT. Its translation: CASSLGVNQPQHF.

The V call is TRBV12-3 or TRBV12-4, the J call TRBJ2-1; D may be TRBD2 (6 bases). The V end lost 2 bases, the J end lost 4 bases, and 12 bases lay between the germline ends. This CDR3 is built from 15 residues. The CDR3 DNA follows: TGTGCCAGCAGTTTAAGTTTTGCGGGGTACAATGAGCAGTTCTTC. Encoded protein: CASSLSFAGYNEQFF.

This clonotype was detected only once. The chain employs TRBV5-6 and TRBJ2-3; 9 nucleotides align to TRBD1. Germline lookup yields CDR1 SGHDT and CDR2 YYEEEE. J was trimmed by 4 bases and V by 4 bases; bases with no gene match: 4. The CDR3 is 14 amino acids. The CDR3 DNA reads TGTGCCAGCAGCCGGACAGGGGAGGCAGATACGCAGTATTTT. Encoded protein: CASSRTGEADTQYF.

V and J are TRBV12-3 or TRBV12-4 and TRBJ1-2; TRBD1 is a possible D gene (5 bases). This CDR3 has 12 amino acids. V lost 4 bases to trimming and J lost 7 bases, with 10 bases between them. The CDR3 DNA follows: TGTGCCAGCAGTTACTCCGGGACTGGCTACACCTTC. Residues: CASSYSGTGYTF.

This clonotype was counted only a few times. Written as DNA, the CDR3 is TGTGCCAGCAGCTTTCTGGAGTCTCGCACAGATACGCAGTATTTT. This encodes CASSFLESRTDTQYF. The rearrangement uses TRBV7-9 and TRBJ2-3, with D unresolved. Looked up from germline, CDR1 is SEHNR and CDR2 is FQNEAQ (reference sequence). The CDR3 extends over 15 amino acids. V was cut by 3 bases and J by 1 base, with 11 bases left in between.

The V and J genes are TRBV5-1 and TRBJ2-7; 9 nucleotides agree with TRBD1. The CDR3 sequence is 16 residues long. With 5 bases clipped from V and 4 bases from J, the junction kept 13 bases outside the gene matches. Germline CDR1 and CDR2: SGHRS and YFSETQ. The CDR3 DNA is TGCGCCAGCAGACCCTTACTTACAGGGGGCAAGTACGAGCAGTACTTC. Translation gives CASRPLLTGGKYEQYF.